The source of this T cell receptor beta chain is a study of CD8 T cells in ankylosing spondylitis. The germline CDR1 and CDR2 sequences are DFQATT and SNEGSKA (reference sequence). V lost 0 bases and J 4 bases, leaving 14 bases between the germline ends. The CDR3 covers 15 residues. TCRdb reprocessed the 5' RACE reads with MiXCR, giving one entry per CDR3 protein. This sample has around 210,000 distinct CDR3 sequences, with under 8.5% found just once. This clonotype was counted at least ten times. The sample consisted of blood, either unsorted or a sorted T cell fraction (not recorded which). The V and J genes are TRBV20-1 and TRBJ2-3; TRBD2 is a possible D gene (6 bases). The origin of this receptor is a female donor with ankylosing spondylitis or in good health (not recorded which). The CDR3 region has the DNA TGCAGTGCTAGAGATGGGGCGGGATCGGCAGATACGCAGTATTTT. It specifies CSARDGAGSADTQYF.